The clone carrying this T cell receptor (beta chain) was seen repeatedly, ten times or more. The target antigen is unknown. Study-level findings and limits: Tumor Tregs overlapped most with tumor, then blood, naive CD4+ cells. The TCR gene usage of tumor memory CD4+ T cells clustered together with blood and lymph node memory CD4+ cells and with lymph node naive CD4+ cells. Whole repertoires were not studied in the larger cohort, only one V-J beta rearrangement.

After constant-region reverse-primer amplification, full-length variable regions underwent semi-nested PCR with Nested Universal Primer A. TCRdb re-analysed the 5' RACE reads in MiXCR, keeping a single row per CDR3 protein. The sample includes fewer than 50,000 distinct CDR3 sequences, about a fifth of them seen just once. Treg sorting used a CD4+CD25+CD127-/low gate. Germline V gene sequence: CDR1 SGDLS, CDR2 YYNGEE. V gave up 4 bases and J gave up 0 bases, with 13 bases separating them. The length of the CDR3 is 15 residues. The clonotype was recovered from a female donor with breast cancer. Sequencing used Tregs sorted from a lymph node. The chain combines TRBV9 with TRBJ1-1; the D is unclear. CDR3 in amino acids: CASSSSGVMNTEAFF. In nucleotides, the CDR3 is TGTGCCAGCAGCTCATCCGGTGTAATGAACACTGAAGCTTTCTTT.